This T cell receptor (beta chain) was sequenced in a study of blood T cell repertoires in COVID-19. Overall study context: Donors in the United States, Italy and Spain gave samples during acute or convalescent COVID-19. The cDNA or gDNA used as material had been derived from T cells, B-cell-depleted T cells, or PBMCs.

In the source study's methods: Estimated nucleated cell counts came from reference gene primer amplification. Produced via immunoSEQ multiplex PCR; TCRdb's table is partial and in-frame only. V, J and clone size reflect that table, while D and trimming were determined from the DNA. The sample holds about 240,000 clones, 87% seen once. This CDR3 spans 14 amino acids. The origin of this receptor is a man aged 60 to 69 who had recovered from COVID-19. The material sequenced was peripheral blood. The chain employs TRBV21-1 and TRBJ1-5; the table's D call, TRBD1, has no DNA check behind it. TRBV21-1 is a documented pseudogene. The CDR3 is CASSIRGVGQPQHF. CDR3 sequence (DNA): TGTGCCAGCAGCATCAGGGGAGTGGGACAGCCCCAGCATTTT.